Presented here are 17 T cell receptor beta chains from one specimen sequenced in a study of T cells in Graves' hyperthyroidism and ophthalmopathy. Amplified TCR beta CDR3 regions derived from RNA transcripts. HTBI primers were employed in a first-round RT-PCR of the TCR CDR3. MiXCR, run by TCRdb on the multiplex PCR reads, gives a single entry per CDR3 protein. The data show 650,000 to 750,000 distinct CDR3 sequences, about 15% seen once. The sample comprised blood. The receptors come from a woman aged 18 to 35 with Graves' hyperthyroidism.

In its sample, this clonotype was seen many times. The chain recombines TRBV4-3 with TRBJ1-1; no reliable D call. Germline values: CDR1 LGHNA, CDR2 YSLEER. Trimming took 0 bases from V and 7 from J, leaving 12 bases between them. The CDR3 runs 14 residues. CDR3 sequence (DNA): TGCGCCAGCAGCCAAGATCGGTACTATTATGAAGCTTTCTTT. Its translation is CASSQDRYYYEAFF.

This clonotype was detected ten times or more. CDR3 bases: TGTGCCAGCAGCTTAGGGCTACTACCACTTACCTCCTACGAGCAGTACTTC. Protein product: CASSLGLLPLTSYEQYF. V gene TRBV11-1 combines with J gene TRBJ2-7; D not resolved. CDR3 length: 17 amino acids. Germline CDR1 reads SGHAT; CDR2 reads FQDESV (reference sequence). The V and J ends lost 1 base and 0 bases respectively, with 16 bases between them.

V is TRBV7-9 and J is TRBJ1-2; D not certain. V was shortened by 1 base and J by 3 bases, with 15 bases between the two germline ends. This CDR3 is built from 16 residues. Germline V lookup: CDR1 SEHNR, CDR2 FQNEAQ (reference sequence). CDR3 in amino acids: CASSLGSSGGDYGYTF. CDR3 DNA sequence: TGTGCCAGCAGCTTAGGTTCGTCAGGCGGAGACTATGGCTACACCTTC.

CDR3 protein: CASSDGIGPLGEQFF. The DNA for the CDR3 is TGTGCCAGCAGCGACGGGATAGGACCCCTGGGTGAGCAGTTCTTC. The rearrangement uses TRBV7-3 and TRBJ2-1, with a possible D match to TRBD2 (5 bases). Germline CDR1 SGHTA, CDR2 FQGTGA. V shed 5 bases and J shed 9 bases, with 20 bases lying between them. CDR3 size: 15 residues.

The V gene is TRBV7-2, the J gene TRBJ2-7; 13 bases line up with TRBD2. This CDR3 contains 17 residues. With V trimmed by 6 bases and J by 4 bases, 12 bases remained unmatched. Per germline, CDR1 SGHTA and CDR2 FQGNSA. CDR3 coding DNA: TGTGCCAGCAGAGCGACCCTGGGACTAGCGGGGAAGTACGAGCAGTACTTC. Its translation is CASRATLGLAGKYEQYF.

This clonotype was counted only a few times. CDR3 region: CSASTGGKTNEKLFF. The CDR3 bases are TGCAGCGCTTCGACAGGGGGCAAGACTAATGAAAAACTGTTTTTT. The chain employs TRBV29-1 and TRBJ1-4; 10 bases fit TRBD1. The ends lost 7 bases at V and 2 bases at J; junction bases unmatched: 7. CDR1 and CDR2 from the germline V gene are SQVTM and ANQGSEA. This CDR3 contains 15 residues.

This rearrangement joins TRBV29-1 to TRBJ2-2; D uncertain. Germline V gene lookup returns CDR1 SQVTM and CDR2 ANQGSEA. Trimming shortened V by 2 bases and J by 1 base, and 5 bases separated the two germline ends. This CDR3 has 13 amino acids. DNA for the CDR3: TGCAGCGTTGAACACGGGAACACCGGGGAGCTGTTTTTT. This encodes CSVEHGNTGELFF.

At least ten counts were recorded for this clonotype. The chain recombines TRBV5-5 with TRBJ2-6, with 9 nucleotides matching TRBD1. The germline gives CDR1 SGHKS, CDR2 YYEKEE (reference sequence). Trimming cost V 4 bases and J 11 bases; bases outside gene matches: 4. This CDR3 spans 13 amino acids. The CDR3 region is CASSPDRGDVLTF. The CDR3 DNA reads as TGTGCCAGCAGCCCGGACAGGGGAGACGTCCTGACTTTC.

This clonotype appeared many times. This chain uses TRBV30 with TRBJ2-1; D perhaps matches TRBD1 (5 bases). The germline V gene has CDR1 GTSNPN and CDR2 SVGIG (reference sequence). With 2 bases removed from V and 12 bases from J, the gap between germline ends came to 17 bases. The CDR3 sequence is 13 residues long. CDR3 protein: CAWSTVGQIGQFF. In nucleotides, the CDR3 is TGTGCCTGGAGTACAGTCGGACAAATCGGGCAGTTCTTC.

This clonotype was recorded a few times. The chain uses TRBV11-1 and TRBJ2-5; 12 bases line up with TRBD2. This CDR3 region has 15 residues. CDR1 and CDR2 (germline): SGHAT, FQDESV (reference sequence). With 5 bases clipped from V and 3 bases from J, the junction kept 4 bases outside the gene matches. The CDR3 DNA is TGTGCCAGCAGCACACTAGCGGGAGGTGAAGAGACCCAGTACTTC. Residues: CASSTLAGGEETQYF.

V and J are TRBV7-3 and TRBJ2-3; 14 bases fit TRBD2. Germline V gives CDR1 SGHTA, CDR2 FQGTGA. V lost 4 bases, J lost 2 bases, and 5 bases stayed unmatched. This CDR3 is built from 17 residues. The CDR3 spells CASSSGTSGSFTDTQYF. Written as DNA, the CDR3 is TGTGCCAGCAGCTCCGGGACTAGCGGGAGTTTCACAGATACGCAGTATTTT. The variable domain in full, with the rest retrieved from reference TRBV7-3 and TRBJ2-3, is GAGVSQTPSNKVTEKGKYVELRCDPISGHTALYWYRQSLGQGPEFLIYFQGTGAADDSGLPNDRFFAVRPEGSVSTLKIQRTERGDSAVYLCASSSGTSGSFTDTQYFGPGTRLTVL.

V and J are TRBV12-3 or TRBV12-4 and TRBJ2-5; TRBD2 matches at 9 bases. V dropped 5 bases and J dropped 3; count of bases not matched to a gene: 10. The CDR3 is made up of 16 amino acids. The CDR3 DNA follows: TGTGCCAGCAGTCTCCACGGGACTAGCTTTAAAGAGACCCAGTACTTC. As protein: CASSLHGTSFKETQYF.

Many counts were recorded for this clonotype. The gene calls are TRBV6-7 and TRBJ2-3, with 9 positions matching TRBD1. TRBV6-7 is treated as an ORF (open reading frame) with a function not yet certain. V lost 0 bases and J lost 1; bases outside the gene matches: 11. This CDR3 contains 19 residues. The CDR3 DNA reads TGTGCCAGCAGTTACTCTGAGGGACAGGGAGAGTCTGGCACAGATACGCAGTATTTT. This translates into CASSYSEGQGESGTDTQYF.

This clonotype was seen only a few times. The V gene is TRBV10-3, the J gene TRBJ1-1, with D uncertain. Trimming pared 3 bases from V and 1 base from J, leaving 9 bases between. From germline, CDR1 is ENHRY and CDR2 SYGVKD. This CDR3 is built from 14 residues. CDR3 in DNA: TGTGCCATCAGTGATTTACAGACGAACACTGAAGCTTTCTTT. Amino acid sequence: CAISDLQTNTEAFF.

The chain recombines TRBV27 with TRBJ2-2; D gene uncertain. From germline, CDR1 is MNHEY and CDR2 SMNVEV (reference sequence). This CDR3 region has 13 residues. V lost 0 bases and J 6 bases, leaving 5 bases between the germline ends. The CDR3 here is CASSLSFPGELFF. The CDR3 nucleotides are TGTGCCAGCAGTTTATCCTTCCCCGGGGAGCTGTTTTTT.

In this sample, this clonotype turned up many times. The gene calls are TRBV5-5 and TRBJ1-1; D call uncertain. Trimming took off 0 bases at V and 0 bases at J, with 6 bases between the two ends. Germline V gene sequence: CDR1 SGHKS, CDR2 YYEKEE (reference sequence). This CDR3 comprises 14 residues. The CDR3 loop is CASSLDLMNTEAFF. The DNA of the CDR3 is TGTGCCAGCAGCTTGGACCTTATGAACACTGAAGCTTTCTTT.

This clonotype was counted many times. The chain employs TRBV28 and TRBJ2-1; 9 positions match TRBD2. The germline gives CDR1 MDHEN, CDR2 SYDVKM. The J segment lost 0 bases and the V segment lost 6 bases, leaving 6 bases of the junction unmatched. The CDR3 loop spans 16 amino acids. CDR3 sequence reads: CASSLLAGSSYNEQFF. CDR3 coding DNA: TGTGCCAGCAGCTTGCTAGCGGGGAGCTCCTACAATGAGCAGTTCTTC.